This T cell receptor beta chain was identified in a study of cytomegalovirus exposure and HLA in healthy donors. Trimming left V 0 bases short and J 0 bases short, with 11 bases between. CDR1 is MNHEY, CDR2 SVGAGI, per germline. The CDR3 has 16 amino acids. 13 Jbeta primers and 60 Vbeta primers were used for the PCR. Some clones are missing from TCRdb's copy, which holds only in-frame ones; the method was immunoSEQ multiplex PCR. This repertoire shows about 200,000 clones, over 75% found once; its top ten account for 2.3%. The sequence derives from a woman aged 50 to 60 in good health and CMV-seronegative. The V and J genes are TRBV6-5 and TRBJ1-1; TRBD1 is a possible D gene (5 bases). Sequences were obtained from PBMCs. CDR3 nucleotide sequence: TGTGCCAGCAGTTACTCATCGTACAGGCTGAACACTGAAGCTTTCTTT. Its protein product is CASSYSSYRLNTEAFF.